The 15 T cell receptor beta chains below come from one sample, sequenced in a study of prognosis after radiotherapy for stage I lung cancer (dated by TCRdb to about 2021). Sequencing relied on an Illumina HiSeq 3000. The TCR beta CDR3 region was amplified from genomic DNA by two rounds of multiplex PCR. The first PCR round used primers specific to each TRBV and TRBJ gene, with sequences filed in Chinese patent CN105087789A. The raw public reads went through TCRdb reprocessing: fastp at Q25, MiXCR clone calling, in-frame beta chains kept. Each CDR3 protein appears once, grouped with its most common genes and DNA. This sample has 59,000 or so distinct CDR3 sequences in its table, and roughly 29% of those were observed once. Around 6.8% of the sample rests with the top ten. The material sequenced was PBMCs, taken before or after stereotactic body radiation therapy (not recorded which). These receptors originate from a donor of 50 years or more with non-small cell lung cancer.

This clonotype has just a few counts. With a much larger clone just one base away, this may be a read error. The rearrangement joins TRBV7-9 to TRBJ2-2; no firm D call. Between the trimmed V and J ends, which lost 1 base and 5 bases, there was a span of 5 bases. There are 13 residues in the CDR3. Germline CDR1 SEHNR, CDR2 FQNEAQ (reference sequence). The CDR3 protein is CASSLDLTGELFF. Here the CDR3 DNA reads TGTGCCAGCAGCTTAGACTTGACCGGGGAGCTGTTTTTT.

This clonotype has a count of ten or more. The V gene is TRBV11-1, the J gene TRBJ1-1, with D maybe TRBD1 (6 bases). Trimming left V 5 bases short and J 0 bases short, with 13 bases between. The length of the CDR3 is 15 residues. Germline V gives CDR1 SGHAT, CDR2 FQDESV (reference sequence). The CDR3 coding sequence is TGTGCCAGCAGCCCTGACGACAGGATGAACACTGAAGCTTTCTTT. Its protein product is CASSPDDRMNTEAFF.

This clonotype was found many times. The V and J genes are TRBV6-1 and TRBJ1-3; 9 nucleotides match TRBD1. This CDR3 spans 14 amino acids. Germline lookup yields CDR1 MNHNS and CDR2 SASEGT. V trimming: 8 bases; J trimming: 0 bases; junction bases outside the gene matches: 2. For the CDR3, the DNA is TGTGCCAGCCGGGACAGGGCCTCTGGAAACACCATATATTTT. Translating gives CASRDRASGNTIYF.

This clonotype showed up many times. The gene calls are TRBV15 and TRBJ1-4; maybe TRBD1 (6 bases). The V end lost 6 bases, the J end lost 8 bases, and 16 bases lay between the germline ends. CDR1 and CDR2 (germline): LNHNV, YYDKDF (reference sequence). The CDR3 is 14 residues long. The CDR3 reads CATRPRGVEEKLFF. In DNA, the CDR3 is TGTGCCACCAGGCCCAGGGGAGTTGAGGAAAAACTGTTTTTT.

This clonotype showed up many times. This chain connects TRBV25-1 to TRBJ1-2, with TRBD1 as a possible D gene (6 bases). The CDR3 length is 14 residues. Between the trimmed V and J ends, which lost 0 bases and 6 bases, there was a span of 11 bases. Per germline, CDR1 MGHDK and CDR2 SYGVNS. The CDR3: CASSEYGGLDGYTF. Written as DNA, the CDR3 is TGTGCCAGCAGTGAATACGGGGGGCTTGATGGCTACACCTTC.

This clonotype was detected ten times or more. The V gene is TRBV5-6, the J gene TRBJ2-2; possible D gene TRBD1, 6 bases. The length of the CDR3 is 14 residues. The ends were cut back, 5 bases at V and 6 bases at J, with 14 bases in the middle. Germline CDR1 SGHDT, CDR2 YYEEEE. The CDR3 DNA reads TGTGCCAGCAGAAGTACAGGGTCGGCCGGGGAGCTGTTTTTT. This gives the protein CASRSTGSAGELFF.

This clonotype was seen repeatedly, ten times or more. The gene calls are TRBV5-1 and TRBJ1-3, with D perhaps matching TRBD1 (5 bases). Germline assignment: CDR1 SGHRS and CDR2 YFSETQ. V was pared by 4 bases and J by 0 bases, with 11 bases between. The CDR3 loop spans 15 amino acids. CDR3 protein: CASSRDRSSGNTIYF. The CDR3 DNA reads TGCGCCAGCAGCCGGGACCGGAGCTCTGGAAACACCATATATTTT.

The chain joins TRBV5-1 to TRBJ2-2; TRBD1 aligns across 7 bases. The CDR3 length is 18 residues. From germline, CDR1 is SGHRS and CDR2 YFSETQ. V shed 1 base and J 5 bases; nucleotides not matched to a gene: 14. The CDR3 region has the DNA TGCGCCAGCAGCTTGAGGGCAGGGGGTGCCGGATGGACCGGGGAGCTGTTTTTT. It codes for CASSLRAGGAGWTGELFF.

This clonotype appeared once. This may stem from a read error, because a much larger clone lies one nucleotide away. The V and J genes are TRBV6-1 and TRBJ1-1, with D tentatively TRBD1 (5 bases). Between the trimmed V and J ends, which lost 7 bases and 7 bases, there was a span of 13 bases. The CDR3 has 12 amino acids. Germline CDR1 MNHNS, CDR2 SASEGT. DNA of the CDR3: TGTGCCAGCACAGACTCGACAGTTGAAGCTTTCTTT. It is translated as CASTDSTVEAFF.

The chain has TRBV9 and TRBJ2-5, with D possibly TRBD2 on 6 matching bases. Looked up from germline, CDR1 is SGDLS and CDR2 is YYNGEE. V was clipped by 0 bases and J by 3 bases, with 12 bases between them. This CDR3 region has 15 residues. Written as DNA, the CDR3 is TGTGCCAGCAGCGTAGGGGGGTCGGGGGAAGAGACCCAGTACTTC. Protein: CASSVGGSGEETQYF.

This clonotype was counted many times. This chain links TRBV7-8 with TRBJ1-4; a weak D match, TRBD1 (5 bases). V was clipped by 11 bases and J by 2 bases, with 24 bases between them. The CDR3 has 17 residues. Germline V gene sequence: CDR1 SGHVS, CDR2 FQNEAQ. CDR3 in amino acids: CAFRGAVAPPTNEKLFF. The CDR3 DNA follows: TGTGCCTTCCGCGGGGCGGTGGCACCCCCCACTAATGAAAAACTGTTTTTT.

This clonotype has at least ten counts. The gene calls are TRBV19 and TRBJ1-6, with D unresolved. The CDR3 covers 14 residues. Trimming removed 1 base from V and 8 bases from J, with 9 bases in between. Germline V gene lookup returns CDR1 LNHDA and CDR2 SQIVND (reference sequence). CDR3 amino acids: CASSIGGNDSPLHF. The CDR3 nucleotides read TGTGCCAGTAGTATAGGAGGGAATGATTCACCCCTCCACTTT.

The table lists this clonotype with many counts. The chain joins TRBV18 to TRBJ2-5, with 13 nucleotides matching TRBD2. The junction had 4 bases not matched to a gene; V was cut back by 2 bases and J by 4 bases. The CDR3 runs to 16 residues. CDR1 and CDR2 (germline): KGHSH, LQKENI. DNA for the CDR3: TGTGCCAGCTCACCAGGGACTAGCGGGACTGGAGAGACCCAGTACTTC. As protein: CASSPGTSGTGETQYF.

The J gene is TRBJ1-2, the V gene TRBV20-1, with TRBD1 matching 8 bases. CDR3 length: 18 amino acids. Germline V gene data show CDR1 as DFQATT and CDR2 as SNEGSKA (reference sequence). V dropped 2 bases and J dropped 4; count of bases not matched to a gene: 18. The CDR3 loop reads CSARYQPAGGQALYGYTF. The CDR3 coding sequence is TGCAGTGCTAGATATCAGCCTGCAGGGGGACAGGCGCTCTATGGCTACACCTTC.

This clonotype showed up many times. CDR3 nucleotides: TGTGCCAGCAGCATCCCAGGGGAAAAACTGTTTTTT. Protein: CASSIPGEKLFF. This chain uses TRBV2 with TRBJ1-4; a possible D gene is TRBD1 (5 bases). The V gene lost 6 bases and the J gene lost 8 bases, with 10 bases spanning the gap. From germline, CDR1 is SNHLY and CDR2 FYNNEI. The CDR3 extends over 12 amino acids. Filled out from reference TRBV2 and TRBJ1-4, the complete variable domain reads EPEVTQTPSHQVTQMGQEVILRCVPISNHLYFYWYRQILGQKVEFLVSFYNNEISEKSEIFDDQFSVERPDGSNFTLKIRSTKLEDSAMYFCASSIPGEKLFFGSGTQLSVL.